This T cell receptor beta chain originates from a study of human thymus T cells. Overall study results and limits: Apparent skewing of V and J gene usage characterized both thymic and blood repertoires.

Using immunoSEQ multiplex PCR, the repertoire was profiled, and TCRdb retains in-frame clones only, with some absent. The table shows just over 45,000 clones, with about 95% occurring only once. Germline CDR1 and CDR2: SGHNT and YYREEE (reference sequence). This CDR3 contains 13 residues. Trimming removed 5 bases at V and 7 bases at J, with 12 bases between. Genomic DNA was extracted from every available blood leukocyte. Comment on this clone: Its cognate antigen is unknown.

The sequenced sample consisted of blood. The source is a girl under two years old with a congenital heart defect but otherwise immunologically healthy. V is TRBV5-4 and J is TRBJ2-2, with a tentative D call TRBD1 (6 bases). As DNA, the CDR3 is TGTGCCAGCAGTACAGGGTTGGACGGGGAGCTGTTTTTT. This translates into CASSTGLDGELFF.